This T cell receptor (beta chain) was profiled in a study of T cell changes during pregnancy in multiple sclerosis. The repertoire was sequenced with immunoSEQ multiplex PCR; TCRdb's copy has only in-frame clones and lacks some. Of tens of thousands of clones in the sample, approximately 90% are singletons; the top ten hold around 1.3%. Germline V gives CDR1 SGDLS, CDR2 YYNGEE. With 6 bases removed from V and 0 bases from J, the gap between germline ends came to 8 bases. The length of the CDR3 is 13 residues. The input for sequencing was peripheral blood, taken in the second trimester of pregnancy. The gene calls are TRBV9 and TRBJ2-3; possibly TRBD2 for D (6 bases). This receptor was taken from a female donor with multiple sclerosis, enrolled in a pregnancy study. CDR3 bases: TGTGCCAGCACACGGGGGAGCACAGATACGCAGTATTTT. Its translation: CASTRGSTDTQYF. Variable domain in full (rest from reference TRBV9 and TRBJ2-3): DSGVTQTPKHLITATGQRVTLRCSPRSGDLSVYWYQQSLDQGLQFLIQYYNGEERAKGNILERFSAQQFPDLHSELNLSSLELGDSALYFCASTRGSTDTQYFGPGTRLTVL.